Below, 19 T cell receptor beta chains from the same sample are listed, as sequenced in a study of early T cells in non-severe SARS-CoV-2 infection. TCRdb re-called the 5' RACE reads with MiXCR, one entry per CDR3 protein. Of tens of thousands of distinct CDR3 sequences detected, 4.7% appear once; the ten largest clones hold about 15%. Sequencing input: whole blood. Receptors were obtained from an adult who was a healthcare worker with PCR-confirmed SARS-CoV-2 infection or an uninfected control (not recorded which).

This clonotype has more than one count but fewer than ten. The chain recombines TRBV6-2 or TRBV6-3 with TRBJ2-7; the D call may be TRBD1 or TRBD2 (5 bases each). Germline assignment: CDR1 MNHEY and CDR2 SVGEGT. The V and J ends lost 5 bases and 2 bases respectively, with 16 bases between them. CDR3 length equals 15 residues. The CDR3 reads CASSRSRDGPYEQYF. CDR3 DNA: TGTGCCAGCAGTAGGTCCCGGGACGGTCCCTACGAGCAGTACTTC.

J is TRBJ2-5 and V is TRBV10-3; the D gene is possibly TRBD1 (6 bases). Trimming left V 2 bases short and J 2 bases short, with 15 bases between. Germline assignment: CDR1 ENHRY and CDR2 SYGVKD. The CDR3 is 16 residues long. The chain's CDR3 is CAISEPTSGTQETQYF. CDR3 in DNA: TGTGCCATCAGTGAGCCGACTTCAGGGACACAAGAGACCCAGTACTTC.

This clonotype came up many times. The CDR3 DNA reads TGTGCCAGCAGCTTCCAGGGGGCAAATAATTCACCCCTCCACTTT. Its translation is CASSFQGANNSPLHF. V gene TRBV7-3 combines with J gene TRBJ1-6, with 8 bases fitting TRBD1. The ends lost 3 bases at V and 5 bases at J; junction bases unmatched: 3. The germline V gene encodes CDR1 SGHTA and CDR2 FQGTGA. The CDR3 consists of 15 residues. Together with reference TRBV7-3 and TRBJ1-6, the CDR3 gives the full variable domain: GAGVSQTPSNKVTEKGKYVELRCDPISGHTALYWYRQSLGQGPEFLIYFQGTGAADDSGLPNDRFFAVRPEGSVSTLKIQRTERGDSAVYLCASSFQGANNSPLHFGNGTRLTVT.

This clonotype was counted at least ten times. V is TRBV7-8 and J is TRBJ1-1; TRBD1 agrees at 7 bases. Unmatched junction bases numbered 6, after V lost 0 bases and J lost 8 bases. CDR1 and CDR2 from the germline V gene are SGHVS and FQNEAQ. The CDR3 is 14 amino acids. CDR3 nucleotide sequence: TGTGCCAGCAGCTTAGCCAGGGGGATGGGGGAAGCTTTCTTT. Amino acids: CASSLARGMGEAFF.

This clonotype was found many times. This rearrangement joins TRBV2 to TRBJ2-6, with D perhaps TRBD1 or TRBD2 (5 bases each). Germline lookup yields CDR1 SNHLY and CDR2 FYNNEI. The CDR3 is 16 amino acids. The V gene lost 7 bases and the J gene lost 0 bases, with 13 bases spanning the gap. The CDR3 is CASTWDESSGANVLTF. CDR3 DNA sequence: TGTGCCAGCACGTGGGACGAAAGCTCTGGGGCCAACGTCCTGACTTTC.

This clonotype appeared many times. The genes are TRBV11-1 and TRBJ2-1, with D maybe TRBD1 (6 bases). The CDR3 sequence is 19 residues long. CDR1 and CDR2 from the germline V gene are SGHAT and FQDESV (reference sequence). Trimming shortened V by 4 bases and J by 0 bases, and 22 bases separated the two germline ends. The CDR3 loop reads CASSSRDRKYKSSYNEQFF. The CDR3 DNA sequence: TGTGCCAGCAGCTCACGAGACAGGAAATATAAAAGCTCCTACAATGAGCAGTTCTTC.

At least ten counts were recorded for this clonotype. The chain is built from TRBV10-3 and TRBJ2-7; D unclear. The CDR3 loop spans 11 amino acids. Germline V lookup: CDR1 ENHRY, CDR2 SYGVKD. V lost 6 bases to trimming and J lost 3 bases, with 6 bases between them. The DNA of the CDR3 is TGTGCCATCAGCAACAACTACGAGCAGTACTTC. Translated, it gives CAISNNYEQYF.

At least ten counts were recorded for this clonotype. This sequence joins TRBV6-5 and TRBJ2-3; D is uncertain. Per germline, CDR1 MNHEY and CDR2 SVGAGI. The CDR3 is 12 residues long. The ends were cut back, 10 bases at V and 2 bases at J, with 10 bases in the middle. The CDR3 bases are TGTGCCACCGGGTCCTACACAGATACGCAGTATTTT. This codes for CATGSYTDTQYF.

In this sample, this clonotype turned up many times. V usage is TRBV3-1 and J usage is TRBJ2-7, with TRBD1 as a possible D gene (5 bases). Trimming took 0 bases from V and 4 from J, leaving 10 bases between them. CDR1 LGHDT and CDR2 YNNKEL come from the germline V gene (reference sequence). This CDR3 has 14 residues. CDR3 loop: CASSQEGHFYEQYF. CDR3 DNA sequence: TGTGCCAGCAGCCAAGAGGGGCACTTTTACGAGCAGTACTTC.

This clonotype has a count of ten or more. V usage is TRBV6-6 and J usage is TRBJ2-2; D is perhaps TRBD2 (6 bases). Germline V gene lookup returns CDR1 MNHNY and CDR2 SVGAGI (reference sequence). The CDR3 consists of 16 residues. Trimming stripped 6 bases from V and 2 bases from J, with 16 bases between. This CDR3 reads CASSPTSLQNTGELFF. The CDR3 bases are TGTGCCAGCAGCCCTACTAGCTTACAAAACACCGGGGAGCTGTTTTTT.

By sample fraction, this clonotype is medium-sized. This sequence joins TRBV7-2 and TRBJ2-2, with no clear D. V shed 8 bases and J shed 3 bases, with 13 bases lying between them. Germline CDR1 is SGHTA and CDR2 is FQGNSA. The CDR3 sequence is 14 residues long. The CDR3 spells CASGSGPDTGELFF. The CDR3 DNA follows: TGTGCCAGCGGATCTGGTCCAGACACCGGGGAGCTGTTTTTT.

At least ten counts were recorded for this clonotype. The chain employs TRBV7-3 and TRBJ2-1; 9 bases align to TRBD2. The CDR3 is 14 residues long. In germline, CDR1 is SGHTA, CDR2 FQGTGA. V trimming: 4 bases; J trimming: 6 bases; junction bases outside the gene matches: 4. CDR3 loop: CASSYLAGPNEQFF. DNA for the CDR3: TGTGCCAGCAGCTACCTAGCGGGGCCCAATGAGCAGTTCTTC.

This clonotype was seen ten or more times. V is TRBV7-8 and J is TRBJ1-5; D perhaps matches TRBD1 (5 bases). The germline V and J ends were trimmed by 0 bases and 1 base, with 10 bases remaining between them. The CDR3 totals 16 residues. Germline values: CDR1 SGHVS, CDR2 FQNEAQ. The CDR3 coding sequence is TGTGCCAGCAGCTTAGCTAGGACACAAAGCAATCAGCCCCAGCATTTT. Its protein product is CASSLARTQSNQPQHF.

This clonotype occurred many times. CDR3 coding DNA: TGTGCCACAGGGCATCAGGGGGAAAGCAATCAGCCCCAGCATTTT. Protein sequence: CATGHQGESNQPQHF. The V call is TRBV10-3, the J call TRBJ1-5; 7 bases match TRBD1. The CDR3 extends over 15 amino acids. Germline lookup yields CDR1 ENHRY and CDR2 SYGVKD. J was trimmed by 1 base and V by 10 bases; bases with no gene match: 10.

The sample holds many counts of this clonotype. The chain recombines TRBV5-6 with TRBJ1-4, with 7 bases lining up with TRBD1. The germline V gene encodes CDR1 SGHDT and CDR2 YYEEEE. After removal of 2 bases from V and 5 bases from J, the junction contained 3 bases not matched to a gene. This CDR3 region has 14 residues. CDR3 sequence reads: CASSFGTANEKLFF. CDR3 coding DNA: TGTGCCAGCAGCTTTGGGACAGCAAATGAAAAACTGTTTTTT.

This clonotype was picked up a small number of times. The chain couples TRBV6-4 to TRBJ2-2, with 11 positions matching TRBD2. Trimming took 5 bases from V and 7 from J; bases not matched to a gene: 3. This CDR3 contains 14 residues. Germline V CDR1 and CDR2: MRHNA, SNTAGT. Here the CDR3 DNA reads TGTGCCAGCAGTAACCTAGCGGGAGGCGGGGAGCTGTTTTTT. It is translated as CASSNLAGGGELFF.

This clonotype has a count of ten or more. The chain uses TRBV12-3 or TRBV12-4 and TRBJ2-7, with 7 bases lining up with TRBD1. With V trimmed by 7 bases and J by 7 bases, 16 bases remained unmatched. CDR3 size: 15 residues. CDR3 nucleotide sequence: TGTGCCAGCACCTCGACAGGGATGCGACTCGGAGAGCAGTACTTC. Residues: CASTSTGMRLGEQYF.

This chain connects TRBV15 to TRBJ1-2; D uncertain. CDR1 is LNHNV and CDR2 is YYDKDF in the germline V gene (reference sequence). Trimming removed 1 base from V and 4 bases from J, with 7 bases in between. CDR3 length: 13 residues. The CDR3: CATSRASPYGYTF. Written as DNA, the CDR3 is TGTGCCACCAGCAGAGCGTCCCCCTATGGCTACACCTTC. The variable domain in full, with the rest retrieved from reference TRBV15 and TRBJ1-2, is DAMVIQNPRYQVTQFGKPVTLSCSQTLNHNVMYWYQQKSSQAPKLLFHYYDKDFNNEADTPDNFQSRRPNTSFCFLDIRSPGLGDTAMYLCATSRASPYGYTFGSGTRLTVV.

This clonotype came up many times. The V call is TRBV4-1, the J call TRBJ1-4; the match to TRBD1 covers 8 bases. Germline V CDR1 and CDR2: MGHRA, YSYEKL. This CDR3 comprises 16 residues. The V gene end was trimmed by 7 bases and the J gene end by 7 bases; junction bases not matched to a gene: 14. The CDR3, as DNA: TGCGCCAGCACCGGACAGGGAATCGACATCGGTGAAAAACTGTTTTTT. This sequence encodes CASTGQGIDIGEKLFF.